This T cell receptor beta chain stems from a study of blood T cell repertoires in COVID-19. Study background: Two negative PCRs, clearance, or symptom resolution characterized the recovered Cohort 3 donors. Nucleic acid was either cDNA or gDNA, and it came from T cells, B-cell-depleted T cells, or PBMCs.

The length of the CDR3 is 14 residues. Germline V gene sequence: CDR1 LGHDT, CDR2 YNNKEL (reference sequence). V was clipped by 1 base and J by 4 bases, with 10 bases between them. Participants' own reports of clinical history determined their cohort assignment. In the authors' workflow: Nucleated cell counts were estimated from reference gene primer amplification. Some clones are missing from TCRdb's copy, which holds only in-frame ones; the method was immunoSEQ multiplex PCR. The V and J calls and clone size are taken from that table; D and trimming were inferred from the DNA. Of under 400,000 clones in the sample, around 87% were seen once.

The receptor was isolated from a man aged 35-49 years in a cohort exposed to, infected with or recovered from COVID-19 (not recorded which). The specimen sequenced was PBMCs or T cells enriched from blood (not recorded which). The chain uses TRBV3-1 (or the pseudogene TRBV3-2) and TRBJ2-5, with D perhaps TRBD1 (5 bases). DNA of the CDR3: TGTGCCAGCAGCCAAGGGGCCAGGGTAGAGACCCAGTACTTC. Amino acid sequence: CASSQGARVETQYF.